This entry lists 25 T cell receptor beta chains sequenced from one sample in a study of control samples from healthy donors and cancer patients. Profiled with immunoSEQ multiplex PCR; TCRdb holds only in-frame clones, not every one. In total, the table holds some 190,000 clones. Sequencing used blood. These receptors were obtained from a woman in her 30s in good health.

The chain joins TRBV28 to TRBJ1-6; D ambiguous. V was clipped by 8 bases and J by 0 bases, with 8 bases between them. This CDR3 contains 14 residues. Per the germline V gene, CDR1 is MDHEN and CDR2 is SYDVKM. CDR3 DNA sequence: TGTGCCAGCTCCGACCCCTCCTATAATTCACCCCTCCACTTT. This sequence encodes CASSDPSYNSPLHF.

The chain is built from TRBV5-1 and TRBJ2-3; TRBD2 matches at 7 bases. This CDR3 has 16 residues. The J segment lost 2 bases and the V segment lost 0 bases, leaving 6 bases of the junction unmatched. Per germline, CDR1 SGHRS and CDR2 YFSETQ. DNA of the CDR3: TGCGCCAGCAGCTTGGGAGCGGGGTCTTTCACAGATACGCAGTATTTT. Protein sequence: CASSLGAGSFTDTQYF.

The J gene is TRBJ2-1, the V gene TRBV11-2; 11 bases map to TRBD1. The V gene's germline CDR1 is SGHAT and CDR2 FQNNGV. V was clipped by 5 bases and J by 9 bases; unmatched bases: 9. The CDR3 extends over 15 amino acids. This CDR3 is CASSTGTGGFSEQFF. The CDR3 nucleotides are TGTGCCAGCAGCACCGGGACAGGGGGGTTTAGTGAGCAGTTCTTC.

The chain carries TRBV5-1 and TRBJ2-2; 7 bases line up with TRBD1. CDR3 length: 15 residues. Germline loops: CDR1 SGHRS, CDR2 YFSETQ. Trimming took 4 bases from V and 7 from J; bases not matched to a gene: 10. CDR3: CASSPNRGQGGELFF. DNA of the CDR3: TGCGCCAGCAGCCCTAACAGGGGTCAAGGCGGGGAGCTGTTTTTT. Filled out from reference TRBV5-1 and TRBJ2-2, the complete variable domain reads KAGVTQTPRYLIKTRGQQVTLSCSPISGHRSVSWYQQTPGQGLQFLFEYFSETQRNKGNFPGRFSGRQFSNSRSEMNVSTLELGDSALYLCASSPNRGQGGELFFGEGSRLTVL.

The chain uses TRBV11-2 and TRBJ1-6; D gene ambiguous. This CDR3 comprises 16 residues. Deletions cut 3 bases from V and 0 bases from J, with 9 bases between. Germline V gives CDR1 SGHAT, CDR2 FQNNGV. CDR3 region: CASSFELSSYNSPLHF. CDR3 sequence (DNA): TGTGCCAGCAGCTTCGAGCTTAGCTCCTATAATTCACCCCTCCACTTT.

The rearrangement joins TRBV7-2 to TRBJ2-7, with D possibly called TRBD1 or TRBD2 (6 bases each). The germline V gene encodes CDR1 SGHTA and CDR2 FQGNSA. Trimming shortened V by 3 bases and J by 3 bases, and 15 bases separated the two germline ends. CDR3 length: 15 residues. DNA for the CDR3: TGTGCCAGCAGCTTGGCCCACGGAGGGGGCTACGAGCAGTACTTC. This encodes CASSLAHGGGYEQYF.

J is TRBJ1-1 and V is TRBV7-3; D is unresolved. The CDR3 has 13 amino acids. The germline CDR1 and CDR2 sequences are SGHTA and FQGTGA. Between the trimmed V and J ends, which lost 6 bases and 5 bases, there was a span of 13 bases. Written as DNA, the CDR3 is TGTGCCAGCAGTTCGTTTGAAGGGACTGAAGCTTTCTTT. Amino acid sequence: CASSSFEGTEAFF. Drawing the rest from reference TRBV7-3 and TRBJ1-1, the complete variable domain is GAGVSQTPSNKVTEKGKYVELRCDPISGHTALYWYRQSLGQGPEFLIYFQGTGAADDSGLPNDRFFAVRPEGSVSTLKIQRTERGDSAVYLCASSSFEGTEAFFGQGTRLTVV.

The gene calls are TRBV27 and TRBJ1-1, with D possibly matching TRBD1 (5 bases). CDR1 is MNHEY and CDR2 is SMNVEV in the germline V gene (reference sequence). This CDR3 is 13 amino acids long. The V and J ends lost 5 bases and 8 bases respectively, with 15 bases between them. CDR3 in amino acids: CASSGGDLREAFF. CDR3 coding DNA: TGTGCCAGCAGTGGGGGGGACCTCAGAGAAGCTTTCTTT.

The J gene is TRBJ1-1, the V gene TRBV7-9; 10 bases align to TRBD1. Germline-derived CDR1 and CDR2 are SEHNR and FQNEAQ (reference sequence). V dropped 2 bases and J dropped 4; count of bases not matched to a gene: 13. This CDR3 has 18 residues. This CDR3 reads CASSLPYGTGAGGTEAFF. CDR3 DNA sequence: TGTGCCAGCAGCTTACCGTATGGGACAGGGGCCGGGGGCACTGAAGCTTTCTTT.

The chain uses TRBV6-4 and TRBJ1-4; D gene unclear. The V gene's germline CDR1 is MRHNA and CDR2 SNTAGT. This CDR3 contains 15 residues. Trimming left V 5 bases short and J 8 bases short, with 18 bases between. In DNA, the CDR3 is TGTGCCAGCAGTCCCCCCTCATATTCCAACGAAAAACTGTTTTTT. This gives the protein CASSPPSYSNEKLFF.

V gene TRBV5-4 combines with J gene TRBJ1-2; 8 nucleotides line up with TRBD1. The CDR3 extends over 15 amino acids. Germline V lookup: CDR1 SGHNT, CDR2 YYREEE (reference sequence). The V gene end was trimmed by 3 bases and the J gene end by 6 bases; junction bases not matched to a gene: 10. CDR3 coding DNA: TGTGCCAGCAGCTCACGGGACAGGTGGACCCATGGCTACACCTTC. Its translation is CASSSRDRWTHGYTF. Supplemented by reference TRBV5-4 and TRBJ1-2, the full variable domain reads ETGVTQSPTHLIKTRGQQVTLRCSSQSGHNTVSWYQQALGQGPQFIFQYYREEENGRGNFPPRFSGLQFPNYSSELNVNALELDDSALYLCASSSRDRWTHGYTFGSGTRLTVV.

J is TRBJ1-1 and V is TRBV6-6; D call uncertain. The CDR3 has 11 residues. Germline loops: CDR1 MNHNY, CDR2 SVGAGI (reference sequence). The V end was cut by 10 bases, the J end by 1 base, with 7 bases between. For the CDR3, the DNA is TGTGCCACTTCTAGGAACACTGAAGCTTTCTTT. Protein product: CATSRNTEAFF.

The J gene is TRBJ1-5, the V gene TRBV7-8, with no clear D. The germline V gene encodes CDR1 SGHVS and CDR2 FQNEAQ. The CDR3 is 12 amino acids. V lost 3 bases, J lost 9 bases, and 9 bases lay in between. Here the CDR3 reads CASSLAGRPQHF. Written as DNA, the CDR3 is TGTGCCAGCAGCTTGGCGGGTCGGCCCCAGCATTTT.

J is TRBJ2-7 and V is TRBV11-3; TRBD2 aligns across 13 bases. The CDR3 loop spans 18 amino acids. Germline assignment: CDR1 SGHNT and CDR2 YENEEA. Trimming took 0 bases from V and 0 from J; bases not matched to a gene: 5. The CDR3: CASSLEGTSGDLSYEQYF. CDR3 DNA sequence: TGTGCCAGCAGCTTAGAGGGGACTAGCGGGGACCTCTCCTACGAGCAGTACTTC.

The chain links TRBV7-2 to TRBJ2-7; D gene ambiguous. Per the germline V gene, CDR1 is SGHTA and CDR2 is FQGNSA. CDR3 size: 15 residues. The V end lost 5 bases, the J end lost 6 bases, and 20 bases lay between the germline ends. CDR3 nucleotide sequence: TGTGCCAGCAGCGCCCGCGGACCCACGGTGGGCGAGCAGTACTTC. The encoded protein is CASSARGPTVGEQYF. Together with reference TRBV7-2 and TRBJ2-7, the CDR3 gives the full variable domain: GAGVSQSPSNKVTEKGKDVELRCDPISGHTALYWYRQSLGQGLEFLIYFQGNSAPDKSGLPSDRFSAERTGGSVSTLTIQRTQQEDSAVYLCASSARGPTVGEQYFGPGTRLTVT.

This chain connects TRBV5-6 to TRBJ2-6; no clear D gene. The germline V gene encodes CDR1 SGHDT and CDR2 YYEEEE. This CDR3 has 15 amino acids. The V and J ends lost 3 bases and 2 bases respectively, with 9 bases between them. The CDR3 here is CASSSGFAGANVLTF. CDR3 nucleotide sequence: TGTGCCAGCAGCTCCGGTTTTGCTGGGGCCAACGTCCTGACTTTC.

The gene calls are TRBV30 and TRBJ1-1; D ambiguous. In germline, CDR1 is GTSNPN, CDR2 SVGIG (reference sequence). Trimming took off 7 bases at V and 2 bases at J, with 17 bases between the two ends. This CDR3 is built from 14 residues. CDR3 protein: CASHPGRQNTEAFF. The CDR3 coding sequence is TGTGCCTCCCACCCCGGGCGGCAAAACACTGAAGCTTTCTTT.

This chain joins TRBV25-1 and TRBJ1-5; D gene ambiguous. CDR3 size: 13 residues. In germline, CDR1 is MGHDK, CDR2 SYGVNS. V was cut by 3 bases and J by 6 bases, with 9 bases left in between. The CDR3 bases are TGTGCCAGCAGTGACGCAGAGGGTCAGCCCCAGCATTTT. Translation: CASSDAEGQPQHF. Looking up the rest from reference TRBV25-1 and TRBJ1-5 gives the full variable domain: EADIYQTPRYLVIGTGKKITLECSQTMGHDKMYWYQQDPGMELHLIHYSYGVNSTEKGDLSSESTVSRIRTEHFPLTLESARPSHTSQYLCASSDAEGQPQHFGDGTRLSIL.

V gene TRBV28 combines with J gene TRBJ1-6; the D gene is possibly TRBD1 (6 bases). Trimming stripped 5 bases from V and 10 bases from J, with 9 bases between. Germline values: CDR1 MDHEN, CDR2 SYDVKM. The CDR3 consists of 12 residues. The CDR3 nucleotides read TGTGCCAGCAGTGAACAGGGCTCACCCCTCCACTTT. Its protein is CASSEQGSPLHF.

The rearrangement joins TRBV28 to TRBJ2-3; 13 nucleotides match TRBD2. Germline CDR1 MDHEN, CDR2 SYDVKM. V lost 5 bases and J lost 1; bases outside the gene matches: 0. The CDR3 is made up of 15 amino acids. DNA of the CDR3: TGTGCCAGCAGTACTAGCGGGGGGGGCACAGATACGCAGTATTTT. It translates to CASSTSGGGTDTQYF.

The V call is TRBV19, the J call TRBJ1-2; 7 nucleotides match TRBD1. The V segment lost 7 bases and the J segment 7 bases; nucleotides outside the gene matches: 9. CDR1 is LNHDA, CDR2 SQIVND, per germline (reference sequence). This CDR3 is 13 amino acids long. In DNA form, the CDR3 reads TGTGCCAGTACCCGAGACAGGGTTTCTGGCTACACCTTC. Translating gives CASTRDRVSGYTF.

The rearrangement uses TRBV9 and TRBJ1-6, with D uncertain. In germline, CDR1 is SGDLS, CDR2 YYNGEE. The CDR3 contains 14 residues. V lost 0 bases and J lost 7, with 8 bases in between. CDR3 sequence (DNA): TGTGCCAGCAGCGTAGGAATGGGGAATTCACCCCTCCACTTT. This sequence encodes CASSVGMGNSPLHF.

The chain has TRBV7-9 and TRBJ1-1, with D possibly TRBD1 on 6 matching bases. Trimming took off 5 bases at V and 0 bases at J, with 13 bases between the two ends. CDR1 SEHNR and CDR2 FQNEAQ come from the germline V gene (reference sequence). The length of the CDR3 is 15 residues. The CDR3 reads CASSPRGPMNTEAFF. The DNA for the CDR3 is TGTGCCAGCAGCCCCAGGGGCCCCATGAACACTGAAGCTTTCTTT.

This rearrangement joins TRBV4-1 to TRBJ1-4; D unresolved. The V gene's germline CDR1 is MGHRA and CDR2 YSYEKL. Trimming removed 0 bases from V and 11 bases from J, with 19 bases in between. The length of the CDR3 is 16 residues. DNA for the CDR3: TGCGCCAGCAGCCAAGATATGGGCCCAAGAACGTGGAAACTGTTTTTT. This codes for CASSQDMGPRTWKLFF.

The rearrangement links TRBV3-1 (or the pseudogene TRBV3-2) to TRBJ2-5, with 10 bases aligning to TRBD2. The CDR3 is made up of 18 amino acids. CDR1 is LGHDT and CDR2 is YNNKEL in the germline V gene (reference sequence). V lost 0 bases and J lost 2; bases outside the gene matches: 9. CDR3 bases: TGTGCCAGCAGCCAAGAATCCTGGCTAGCGGGGGATCAAGAGACCCAGTACTTC. This translates into CASSQESWLAGDQETQYF.